Listed below are T cell receptor beta chains from one sample, sequenced in a study of low-dose radiotherapy and immunotherapy resistance in tumors. TCRdb independently ran MiXCR on the reads; one entry per CDR3 protein. The sample lists under 90,000 distinct CDR3 sequences; less than 20% were seen once. The starting material was PBMCs, obtained after low-dose radiotherapy plus immunotherapy. These receptors all stem from a male donor with prostate cancer. Each CDR3 is given with its conserved first and last residue. A row's size may be missing; if present it is once, few, many or a size class.

TRBJ2-5 TRBV6-5 many CASSPTSARETQYF
TRBJ2-1 TRBV6-2/TRBV6-3 many CASSRNENPLLSYNEQFF
TRBJ2-1 TRBV27 many CASSPLAGGPYNEQFF
TRBJ2-1 TRBV6-2/TRBV6-3 NA CASTRSRTSGRSPSYNEQFF
TRBJ2-7 TRBV3-1 many CASTPGGRNAYEQYF
TRBJ1-1 TRBV6-1 NA CASVSRSTEAFF
TRBJ2-3 TRBV2 many CASGVGGLPTDTQYF
TRBJ2-2 TRBV29-1 many CSVGTGRSGELFF
TRBJ2-5 TRBV27 few CASGLAGPQETQYF
TRBJ1-1 TRBV3-1 many CASNKGGEAFF
TRBJ2-7 TRBV6-6 NA CASTPSGTAYEQYF
TRBJ2-5 TRBV5-4 NA CASSLAGNQETQYF
TRBJ2-7 TRBV10-3 NA CATDPGGGYEQYF
TRBJ2-7 TRBV5-6 many CASTSGYEQYF
TRBJ1-2 TRBV4-2 many CASSQSTGEGYTF
TRBJ2-4 TRBV27 many CASSLYRGDLGAKNIQYF
TRBJ2-2 TRBV20-1 many CSAKTSGRFISTGELFF
TRBJ2-7 TRBV28 NA CASKTRGSPHEQYF
TRBJ1-4 TRBV18 NA CASSPFLDEKLFF
TRBJ2-2 TRBV6-2/TRBV6-3 many CASSYRPNTGELFF
TRBJ2-3 TRBV7-6 NA CASSLRPDSGGPTDTQYF
TRBJ1-3 TRBV14 NA CASSQDLGNTIYF
TRBJ1-3 TRBV5-4 many CASSLPAGAGNTIYF
TRBJ2-5 TRBV7-2 many CASSSSGRGGQETQYF
TRBJ1-6 TRBV12-3/TRBV12-4 many CATSGGNNSPLHF
TRBJ2-5 TRBV5-6 many CASSLDIWETQYF
TRBJ1-2 TRBV6-2/TRBV6-3 many CASVRDGIYGYTF
TRBJ1-2 TRBV7-2 NA CASTMGPYGYTF